The clone carrying this T cell receptor (beta chain) turned up a few times. Its antigen is currently unknown. The source of the sample is a study of T cells in tumors after PD-1 blockade. The overall study: Each patient got pembrolizumab 200 mg every 3 weeks or cemiplimab 350 mg every 2 weeks. Daily vismodegib 150 mg continued in a subset of anti-PD-1-treated patients.

Generated by immunoSEQ multiplex PCR, the TCRdb table keeps only in-frame clones and is missing some. The sample consists of 32,000 or so clones, about three quarters of them appearing once. General study findings and limits: Some novel exhausted tumor clones appeared in pre-treatment blood, suggesting peripheral recruitment.

The CDR3 sequence is 15 residues long. In germline, CDR1 is SGHTA, CDR2 FQGTGA. Trimming at V came to 4 bases and at J to 4 bases, leaving 5 bases not matched to a gene. The genes are TRBV7-3 and TRBJ1-1; TRBD1 matches 11 bases. The clonotype originates from a human donor with basal cell carcinoma. Material: PBMCs, obtained before anti-PD-1 treatment. CDR3 region: CASSSTDRGLTEAFF. The CDR3, as DNA: TGTGCCAGCAGCTCGACGGACAGGGGGCTCACTGAAGCTTTCTTT.